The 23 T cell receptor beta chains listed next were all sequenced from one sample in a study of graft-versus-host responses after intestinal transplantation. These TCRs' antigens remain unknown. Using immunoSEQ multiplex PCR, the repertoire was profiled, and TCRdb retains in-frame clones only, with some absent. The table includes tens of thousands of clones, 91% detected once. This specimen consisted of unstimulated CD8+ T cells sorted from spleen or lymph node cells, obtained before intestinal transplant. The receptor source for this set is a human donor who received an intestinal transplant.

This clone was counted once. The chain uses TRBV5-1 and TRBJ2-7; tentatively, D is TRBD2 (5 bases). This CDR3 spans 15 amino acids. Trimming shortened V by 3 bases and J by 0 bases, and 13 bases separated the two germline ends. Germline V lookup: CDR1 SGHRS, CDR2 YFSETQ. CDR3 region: CASSWLTGSSYEQYF. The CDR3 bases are TGCGCCAGCAGCTGGTTGACGGGGAGCTCCTACGAGCAGTACTTC.

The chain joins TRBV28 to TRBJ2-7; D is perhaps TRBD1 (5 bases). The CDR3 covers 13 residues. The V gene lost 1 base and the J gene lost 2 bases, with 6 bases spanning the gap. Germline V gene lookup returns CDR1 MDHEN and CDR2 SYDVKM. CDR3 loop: CASSLYRTYEQYF. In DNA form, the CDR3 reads TGTGCCAGCAGTTTATACAGGACCTACGAGCAGTACTTC.

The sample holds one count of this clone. CDR3: CASSPGVAGVYEQYF. Written as DNA, the CDR3 is TGTGCCAGCAGCCCGGGAGTAGCGGGAGTCTACGAGCAGTACTTC. The chain uses TRBV28 and TRBJ2-7; TRBD2 matches 9 bases. Trimming cost V 6 bases and J 3 bases; bases outside gene matches: 9. The CDR3 is 15 amino acids. Looked up from germline, CDR1 is MDHEN and CDR2 is SYDVKM.

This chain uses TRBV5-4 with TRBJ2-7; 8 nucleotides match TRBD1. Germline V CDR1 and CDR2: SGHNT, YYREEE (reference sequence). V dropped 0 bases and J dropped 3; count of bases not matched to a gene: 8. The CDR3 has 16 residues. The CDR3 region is CASSLAESGGIYEQYF. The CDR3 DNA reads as TGTGCCAGCAGCTTGGCAGAGTCAGGGGGCATCTACGAGCAGTACTTC.

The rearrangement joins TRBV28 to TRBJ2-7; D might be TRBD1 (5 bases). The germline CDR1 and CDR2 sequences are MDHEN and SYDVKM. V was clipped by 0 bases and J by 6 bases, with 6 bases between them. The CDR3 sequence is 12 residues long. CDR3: CASSLWGREQYF. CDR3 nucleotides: TGTGCCAGCAGTTTATGGGGGCGCGAGCAGTACTTC.

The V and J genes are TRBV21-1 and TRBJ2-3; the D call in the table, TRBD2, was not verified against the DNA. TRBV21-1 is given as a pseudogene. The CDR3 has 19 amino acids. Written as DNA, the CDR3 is TGTGCCAGCAGCATTCCTCCCCGGCGGGCTAGCGGACACACAGATACGCAGTATTTT. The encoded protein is CASSIPPRRASGHTDTQYF.

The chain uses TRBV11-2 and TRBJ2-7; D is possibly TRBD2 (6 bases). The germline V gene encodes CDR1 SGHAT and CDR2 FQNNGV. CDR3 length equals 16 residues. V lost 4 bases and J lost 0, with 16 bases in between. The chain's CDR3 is CASSYPGTSFSYEQYF. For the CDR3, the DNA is TGTGCCAGCAGCTACCCCGGGACTTCCTTCTCCTACGAGCAGTACTTC.

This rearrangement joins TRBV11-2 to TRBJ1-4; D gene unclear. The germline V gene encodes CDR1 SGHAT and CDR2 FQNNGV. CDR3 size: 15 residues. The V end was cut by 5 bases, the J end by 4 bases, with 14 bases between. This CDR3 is CASSLEIGYNEKLFF. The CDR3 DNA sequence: TGTGCCAGCAGCCTTGAGATTGGTTATAATGAAAAACTGTTTTTT. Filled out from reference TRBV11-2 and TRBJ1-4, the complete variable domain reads EAGVAQSPRYKIIEKRQSVAFWCNPISGHATLYWYQQILGQGPKLLIQFQNNGVVDDSQLPKDRFSAERLKGVDSTLKIQPAKLEDSAVYLCASSLEIGYNEKLFFGSGTQLSVL.

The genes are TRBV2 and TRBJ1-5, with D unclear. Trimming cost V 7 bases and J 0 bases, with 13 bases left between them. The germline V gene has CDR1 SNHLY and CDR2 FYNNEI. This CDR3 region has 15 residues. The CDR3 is CASTTLADSNQPQHF. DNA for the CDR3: TGTGCCAGCACCACCTTGGCGGATAGCAATCAGCCCCAGCATTTT.

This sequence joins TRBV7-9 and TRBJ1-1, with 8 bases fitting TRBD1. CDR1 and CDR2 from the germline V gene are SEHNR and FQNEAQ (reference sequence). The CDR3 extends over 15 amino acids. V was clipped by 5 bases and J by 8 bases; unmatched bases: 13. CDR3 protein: CASSPRRQGPEEAFF. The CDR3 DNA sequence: TGTGCCAGCAGCCCCCGGCGACAGGGGCCCGAGGAAGCTTTCTTT.

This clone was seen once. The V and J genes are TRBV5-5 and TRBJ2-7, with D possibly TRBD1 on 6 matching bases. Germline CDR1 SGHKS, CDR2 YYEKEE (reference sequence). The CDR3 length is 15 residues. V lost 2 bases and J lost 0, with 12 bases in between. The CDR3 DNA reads TGTGCCAGCAGCTTTACGACAGGAGCCTCCTACGAGCAGTACTTC. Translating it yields CASSFTTGASYEQYF.

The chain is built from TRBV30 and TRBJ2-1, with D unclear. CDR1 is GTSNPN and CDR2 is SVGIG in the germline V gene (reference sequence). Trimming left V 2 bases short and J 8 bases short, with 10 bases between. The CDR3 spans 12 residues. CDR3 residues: CAWSYRVDEQFF. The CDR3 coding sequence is TGTGCCTGGAGTTACCGCGTGGATGAGCAGTTCTTC.

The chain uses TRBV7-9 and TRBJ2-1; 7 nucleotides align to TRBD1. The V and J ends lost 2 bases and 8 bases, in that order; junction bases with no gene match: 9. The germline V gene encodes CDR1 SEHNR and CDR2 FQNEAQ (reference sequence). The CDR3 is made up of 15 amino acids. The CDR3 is CASSLRQGEADEQFF. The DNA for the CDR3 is TGTGCCAGCAGCTTAAGACAGGGAGAGGCGGATGAGCAGTTCTTC.

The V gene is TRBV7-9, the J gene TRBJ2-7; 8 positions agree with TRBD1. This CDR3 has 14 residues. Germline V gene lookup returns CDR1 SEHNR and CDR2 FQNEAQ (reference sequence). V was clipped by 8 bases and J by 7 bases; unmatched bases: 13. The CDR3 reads CASGSGDRLMEQYF. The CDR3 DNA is TGTGCCAGCGGTTCCGGGGACAGGCTTATGGAGCAGTACTTC.

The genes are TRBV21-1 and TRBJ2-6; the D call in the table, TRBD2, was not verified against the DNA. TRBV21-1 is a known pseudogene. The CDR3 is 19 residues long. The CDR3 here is CASSNAASGGAGGANVLTF. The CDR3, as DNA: TGTGCCAGCAGCAACGCGGCTAGCGGGGGGGCCGGTGGGGCCAACGTCCTGACTTTC.

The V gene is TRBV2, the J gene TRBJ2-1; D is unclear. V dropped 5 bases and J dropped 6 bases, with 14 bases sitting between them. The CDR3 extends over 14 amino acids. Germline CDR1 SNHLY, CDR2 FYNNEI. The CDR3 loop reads CASSPYTYGNEQFF. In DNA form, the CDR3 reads TGTGCCAGCAGTCCTTATACCTATGGCAATGAGCAGTTCTTC.

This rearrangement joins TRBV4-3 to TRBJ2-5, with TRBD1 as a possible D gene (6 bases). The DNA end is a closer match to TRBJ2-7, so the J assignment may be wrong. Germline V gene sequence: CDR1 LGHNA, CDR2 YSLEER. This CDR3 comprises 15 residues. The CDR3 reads CASSQSLRGVYEQYF. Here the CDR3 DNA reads TGCGCCAGCAGCCAAAGCCTCAGGGGTGTATACGAGCAGTACTTC.

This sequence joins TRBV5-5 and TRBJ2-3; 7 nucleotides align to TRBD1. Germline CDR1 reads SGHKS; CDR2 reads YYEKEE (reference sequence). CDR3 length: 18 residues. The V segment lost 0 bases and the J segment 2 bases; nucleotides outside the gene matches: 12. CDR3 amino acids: CASSLGLGTVSTTDTQYF. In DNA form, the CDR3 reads TGTGCCAGCAGCTTGGGTTTAGGGACAGTCTCCACCACAGATACGCAGTATTTT.

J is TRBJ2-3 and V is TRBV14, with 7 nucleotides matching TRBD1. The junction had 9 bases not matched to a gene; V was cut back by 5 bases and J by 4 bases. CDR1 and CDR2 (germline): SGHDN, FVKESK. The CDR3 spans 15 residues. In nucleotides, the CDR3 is TGTGCCAGCAGCGCCCTAGGGCAGGGGGCAGATACGCAGTATTTT. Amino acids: CASSALGQGADTQYF. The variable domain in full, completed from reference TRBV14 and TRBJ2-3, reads EAGVTQFPSHSVIEKGQTVTLRCDPISGHDNLYWYRRVMGKEIKFLLHFVKESKQDESGMPNNRFLAERTGGTYSTLKVQPAELEDSGVYFCASSALGQGADTQYFGPGTRLTVL.

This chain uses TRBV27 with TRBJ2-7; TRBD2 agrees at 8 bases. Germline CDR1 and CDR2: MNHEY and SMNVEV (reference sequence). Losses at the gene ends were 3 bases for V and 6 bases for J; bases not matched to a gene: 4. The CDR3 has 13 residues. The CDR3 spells CASSLGLDGEQYF. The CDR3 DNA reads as TGTGCCAGCAGTTTGGGACTAGACGGCGAGCAGTACTTC.

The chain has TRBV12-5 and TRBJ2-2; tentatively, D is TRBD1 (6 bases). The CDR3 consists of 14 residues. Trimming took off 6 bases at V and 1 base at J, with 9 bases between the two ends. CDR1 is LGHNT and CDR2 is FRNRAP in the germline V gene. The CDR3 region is CASGPGQNTGELFF. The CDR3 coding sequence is TGTGCTAGTGGGCCGGGACAGAACACCGGGGAGCTGTTTTTT.

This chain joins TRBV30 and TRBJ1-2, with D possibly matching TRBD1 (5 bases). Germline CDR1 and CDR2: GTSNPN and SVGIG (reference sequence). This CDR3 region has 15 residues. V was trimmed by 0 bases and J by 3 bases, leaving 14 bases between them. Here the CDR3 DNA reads TGTGCCTGGAGTGTACATGGAGGGGATTACTATGGCTACACCTTC. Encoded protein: CAWSVHGGDYYGYTF.

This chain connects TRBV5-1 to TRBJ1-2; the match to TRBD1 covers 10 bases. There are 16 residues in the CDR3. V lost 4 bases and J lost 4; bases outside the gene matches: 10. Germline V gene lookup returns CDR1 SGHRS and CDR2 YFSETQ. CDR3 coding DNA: TGCGCCAGCAGCCACGATGAGGGACAGGGGACCTATGGCTACACCTTC. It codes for CASSHDEGQGTYGYTF.